Below, 23 T cell receptor beta chains from the same sample are listed, as sequenced in a study of vaccination effects on CD4 cells after COVID-19. The table came from immunoSEQ multiplex PCR; TCRdb's copy has only in-frame clones and leaves some out. The sample consists of 50,000 to 65,000 clones, 75% to 90% of them appearing once. Sequencing in the ViraFEST assay came after antigen-specific CD4+ T cells had been expanded with viral peptide pools, which were used to stimulate PBMC. Once cultured for around 11 days, the cells underwent separation to obtain CD4+ T cells. What these receptors recognize is not known. Sequences were derived from CD4+ T cells from PBMCs cultured with HCoV-229E spike peptides, sampled before COVID-19 vaccination. These receptors came from a human donor who received a COVID-19 vaccine.

The chain uses TRBV28 and TRBJ2-5, with 9 bases lining up with TRBD1. Germline trimming cut 4 bases from V and 5 bases from J; bases unmatched to any gene: 20. Germline-derived CDR1 and CDR2 are MDHEN and SYDVKM. CDR3 length: 19 amino acids. The CDR3 loop reads CASSSTISLGQGYLETQYF. CDR3 sequence (DNA): TGTGCCAGCAGTTCAACAATATCTTTGGGACAGGGCTATTTGGAGACCCAGTACTTC.

This clone is a singleton in its sample. The chain has TRBV6-1 and TRBJ1-6; D is undetermined. V was cut by 0 bases and J by 7 bases, with 10 bases left in between. Germline CDR1 reads MNHNS; CDR2 reads SASEGT. The CDR3 is 15 amino acids. CDR3 sequence (DNA): TGTGCCAGCAGTGAAGCGCCCGGGTTGAATTCACCCCTCCACTTT. Translating gives CASSEAPGLNSPLHF.

This chain joins TRBV5-1 and TRBJ2-5; unclear D gene. The CDR3 consists of 13 residues. Trimming took 4 bases from V and 5 from J, leaving 12 bases between them. CDR1 and CDR2 from the germline V gene are SGHRS and YFSETQ. CDR3 sequence (DNA): TGCGCCAGCAGCGTTGGCGTTTTGGAGACCCAGTACTTC. Protein product: CASSVGVLETQYF.

The chain couples TRBV6-5 to TRBJ2-1; 10 bases fit TRBD2. Germline V gives CDR1 MNHEY, CDR2 SVGAGI. The V and J ends lost 4 bases and 5 bases, in that order; junction bases with no gene match: 8. The CDR3 has 16 amino acids. The DNA of the CDR3 is TGTGCCAGCAGTTCCCGAGCGGGGGGGCAAAACAATGAGCAGTTCTTC. Its translation: CASSSRAGGQNNEQFF.

This sequence joins TRBV6-2 or TRBV6-3 and TRBJ1-5; D possibly corresponds to TRBD1 (6 bases). V was pared by 5 bases and J by 7 bases, with 12 bases between. The germline V gene has CDR1 MNHEY and CDR2 SVGEGT. The length of the CDR3 is 13 residues. The CDR3 sequence is CASSKGGFQPQHF. The CDR3 coding sequence is TGTGCCAGCAGTAAAGGGGGGTTCCAGCCCCAGCATTTT.

The CDR3 DNA follows: TGCGCCAGCAGCCAAGATTATACTTCGGTAGATACGCAGTATTTT. Its translation is CASSQDYTSVDTQYF. This rearrangement joins TRBV4-3 to TRBJ2-3; unclear D gene. The CDR3 spans 15 residues. The V and J ends lost 0 bases and 5 bases respectively, with 12 bases between them. Germline CDR1 and CDR2: LGHNA and YSLEER.

The chain uses TRBV27 and TRBJ2-1; TRBD2 is a possible D gene (5 bases). Per the germline V gene, CDR1 is MNHEY and CDR2 is SMNVEV (reference sequence). V lost 2 bases and J 4 bases, leaving 18 bases between the germline ends. The CDR3 loop spans 17 amino acids. The CDR3 DNA reads as TGTGCCAGCAGTTTAGGAGGAAGAAGGAGTCGTTACAATGAGCAGTTCTTC. Translating gives CASSLGGRRSRYNEQFF.

In its sample, this clone was seen once. This chain uses TRBV5-6 with TRBJ2-5; 10 positions match TRBD1. From germline, CDR1 is SGHDT and CDR2 YYEEEE. There are 16 residues in the CDR3. The V gene end was trimmed by 4 bases and the J gene end by 1 base; junction bases not matched to a gene: 7. CDR3: CASSKLGDRGQETQYF. Here the CDR3 DNA reads TGTGCCAGCAGCAAACTCGGGGACAGGGGCCAAGAGACCCAGTACTTC.

The chain joins TRBV3-1 (or the pseudogene TRBV3-2) to TRBJ1-1, with D uncertain. The CDR3 runs to 14 residues. Germline lookup yields CDR1 LGHDT and CDR2 YNNKEL (reference sequence). The V end lost 0 bases, the J end lost 4 bases, and 9 bases lay between the germline ends. The CDR3 DNA is TGTGCCAGCAGCCAAGATCAGGTAGGCACTGAAGCTTTCTTT. As protein: CASSQDQVGTEAFF.

This clone was counted a few times. The chain carries TRBV2 and TRBJ2-7; 7 bases are a match to TRBD1. Trimming cost V 7 bases and J 2 bases; bases outside gene matches: 8. The CDR3 extends over 14 amino acids. Germline V CDR1 and CDR2: SNHLY, FYNNEI. CDR3 nucleotide sequence: TGTGCCAGCACGCAGGGGGAAGGGGCCTACGAGCAGTACGTC. This encodes CASTQGEGAYEQYV.

Points on this clone: Within the sample, other DNA sequences also encode this same CDR3. The chain combines TRBV7-2 with TRBJ2-1; D uncertain. V was pared by 3 bases and J by 3 bases, with 0 bases between. CDR1 and CDR2 (germline): SGHTA, FQGNSA. This CDR3 is 11 amino acids long. The CDR3 region is CASSFYNEQFF. The DNA of the CDR3 is TGTGCCAGCAGCTTCTACAATGAGCAGTTCTTC.

This sequence joins TRBV7-9 and TRBJ2-5; TRBD2 matches at 14 bases. Per the germline V gene, CDR1 is SEHNR and CDR2 is FQNEAQ (reference sequence). J was trimmed by 4 bases and V by 0 bases; bases with no gene match: 4. The CDR3 extends over 17 amino acids. CDR3 sequence (DNA): TGTGCCAGCAGCTTAGCGAAGGGACTAGCGGGGGTAGAGACCCAGTACTTC. Translating gives CASSLAKGLAGVETQYF.

The chain carries TRBV9 and TRBJ1-2, with D hard to call. The germline CDR1 and CDR2 sequences are SGDLS and YYNGEE. V was cut by 7 bases and J by 8 bases, with 18 bases left in between. The CDR3 loop spans 13 amino acids. This CDR3 is CASARDPTTGYTF. In DNA form, the CDR3 reads TGTGCCAGCGCCCGCGATCCCACTACCGGCTACACCTTC. Filled out from reference TRBV9 and TRBJ1-2, the complete variable domain reads DSGVTQTPKHLITATGQRVTLRCSPRSGDLSVYWYQQSLDQGLQFLIQYYNGEERAKGNILERFSAQQFPDLHSELNLSSLELGDSALYFCASARDPTTGYTFGSGTRLTVV.

The chain uses TRBV12-3 or TRBV12-4 and TRBJ2-1, with D possibly TRBD2 on 5 matching bases. Trimming removed 5 bases from V and 5 bases from J, with 10 bases in between. There are 13 residues in the CDR3. The CDR3 region is CASSVYGDNEQFF. The DNA of the CDR3 is TGTGCCAGCAGTGTTTACGGGGACAATGAGCAGTTCTTC.

The rearrangement joins TRBV24-1 to TRBJ2-1; 10 positions agree with TRBD1. Germline V gene data show CDR1 as KGHDR and CDR2 as SFDVKD. Unmatched junction bases numbered 6, after V lost 3 bases and J lost 5 bases. The CDR3 consists of 16 residues. The CDR3 sequence is CATSDTGTGVDNEQFF. The CDR3, as DNA: TGTGCCACCAGTGATACCGGGACAGGGGTAGACAATGAGCAGTTCTTC.

V is TRBV6-4 and J is TRBJ2-3, with a tentative D call TRBD2 (5 bases). The CDR3 length is 16 residues. V lost 3 bases to trimming and J lost 3 bases, with 16 bases between them. CDR1 is MRHNA, CDR2 SNTAGT, per germline. As DNA, the CDR3 is TGTGCCAGCAGTGAAAAGGGTATGGGGAGTACAGATACGCAGTATTTT. Residues: CASSEKGMGSTDTQYF.

This chain uses TRBV30 with TRBJ1-5; possibly TRBD1 for D (5 bases). CDR1 is GTSNPN, CDR2 SVGIG, per germline (reference sequence). V was cut by 0 bases and J by 7 bases, with 10 bases left in between. The CDR3 has 13 residues. CDR3 protein: CAWSVREGQPQHF. CDR3 coding DNA: TGTGCCTGGAGTGTACGAGAGGGGCAGCCCCAGCATTTT.

The chain couples TRBV3-1 (or the pseudogene TRBV3-2) to TRBJ2-7; 9 nucleotides agree with TRBD2. The germline V gene encodes CDR1 LGHDT and CDR2 YNNKEL (reference sequence). This CDR3 has 16 amino acids. V gave up 4 bases and J gave up 4 bases; unmatched junction bases: 11. CDR3 region: CASSPSGLAGFYEQYV. In DNA form, the CDR3 reads TGTGCCAGCAGCCCCTCCGGTCTAGCGGGGTTTTACGAGCAGTACGTC.

The rearrangement joins TRBV9 to TRBJ1-2, with 7 bases aligning to TRBD1. V trimming: 7 bases; J trimming: 8 bases; junction bases outside the gene matches: 8. The CDR3 is 12 residues long. In germline, CDR1 is SGDLS, CDR2 YYNGEE. DNA of the CDR3: TGTGCCAGCGGGGGACAGACTAACGGCTACACCTTC. This codes for CASGGQTNGYTF.

The gene calls are TRBV28 and TRBJ2-5, with D possibly being TRBD2 (5 bases). The CDR3 contains 13 residues. V lost 7 bases to trimming and J lost 5 bases, with 14 bases between them. CDR1 MDHEN and CDR2 SYDVKM come from the germline V gene. CDR3 coding DNA: TGTGCCAGCACCAAGTATAGCGCGGAGACCCAGTACTTC. This gives the protein CASTKYSAETQYF.

The V and J genes are TRBV27 and TRBJ2-5, with D hard to call. V was shortened by 6 bases and J by 2 bases, with 10 bases between the two germline ends. The germline CDR1 and CDR2 sequences are MNHEY and SMNVEV (reference sequence). The CDR3 consists of 13 residues. CDR3 region: CASRPGLQETQYF. Written as DNA, the CDR3 is TGTGCCAGCAGGCCCGGTTTACAAGAGACCCAGTACTTC.

This clone turned up a few times. The chain couples TRBV19 to TRBJ2-7, with 10 bases that match TRBD1. The junction had 9 bases not matched to a gene; V was cut back by 8 bases and J by 5 bases. Germline-derived CDR1 and CDR2 are LNHDA and SQIVND (reference sequence). The CDR3 consists of 14 residues. CDR3 residues: CASSPGTGADEQYV. In DNA form, the CDR3 reads TGTGCCAGTTCCCCGGGGACAGGGGCGGACGAGCAGTACGTC.

By frequency in the sample, this clone is large. J is TRBJ1-6 and V is TRBV6-2 or TRBV6-3; D ambiguous. Trimming cost V 4 bases and J 14 bases, with 18 bases left between them. Looked up from germline, CDR1 is MNHEY and CDR2 is SVGEGT. This CDR3 is built from 14 residues. The CDR3 DNA follows: TGTGCCAGCAGTTCCCGGAGCGGCGGGGAGACCCTCCACTTT. It encodes CASSSRSGGETLHF.